The 28 T cell receptor beta chains given below trace back to one sample, sequenced in a study of vaccination effects on CD4 cells after COVID-19 (dated by TCRdb to 2022 to 2024). Library preparation was by the immunoSEQ multiplex PCR assay. TCRdb limited this immuneACCESS table to in-frame rearrangements with V and J called. A share of clones is missing; checked studies link under half to unresolved V genes, and the rest is unexplained. Here the sample has some 38,000 clones; around 72% occur a single time. The ten most abundant clones make up more than 15% of the sample. In the ViraFEST assay, PBMC were stimulated with viral peptide pools, and antigen-specific CD4+ T cell clonotypes were then identified by expansion using TCR sequencing. After about 10 days of culture, CD4+ T cells were isolated with the EasySep CD4+ T cell isolation kit. Convalescent patients had PCR-confirmed SARS-CoV-2 infection between March and December 2020, before Alpha, Beta and Delta variants emerged in the United States.

No antigens are known for them. Sequenced material: CD4+ T cells from PBMCs cultured with HCoV-NL63 spike peptides, taken before COVID-19 vaccination. In light of the paper, this sample's cell subset or site label describes: HCoV-NL63 spike overlapping peptide pool stimulation. These receptors were collected from a human donor who had a prior SARS-CoV-2 infection.

V gene TRBV25-1 combines with J gene TRBJ2-7, with 9 nucleotides matching TRBD2. V shed 4 bases, J shed 0 bases, and the junction held 7 bases outside the gene matches. This CDR3 has 16 amino acids. Germline lookup yields CDR1 MGHDK and CDR2 SYGVNS. CDR3 loop: CASSGLTSGDSYEQYF. The CDR3 DNA is TGTGCCAGCAGTGGTTTGACTAGCGGAGACTCCTACGAGCAGTACTTC.

The chain recombines TRBV18 with TRBJ1-1; TRBD1 agrees at 9 bases. The germline CDR1 and CDR2 sequences are KGHSH and LQKENI. The J segment lost 5 bases and the V segment lost 3 bases, leaving 10 bases of the junction unmatched. This CDR3 has 16 residues. The DNA for the CDR3 is TGTGCCAGCTCACCGAATCCGGGACAGGGAGTAACTGAAGCTTTCTTT. This sequence encodes CASSPNPGQGVTEAFF.

This clone was seen more than once but under ten times. The chain carries TRBV2 and TRBJ1-4; no reliable D call. Trimming shortened V by 3 bases and J by 6 bases, and 8 bases separated the two germline ends. The CDR3 is made up of 13 amino acids. Germline-derived CDR1 and CDR2 are SNHLY and FYNNEI. CDR3 in amino acids: CASSELVYEKLFF. CDR3 nucleotide sequence: TGTGCCAGCAGTGAGTTGGTTTATGAAAAACTGTTTTTT.

This clone was seen more than once but under ten times. The chain combines TRBV4-1 with TRBJ1-2; tentatively, D is TRBD1 (6 bases). Trimming shortened V by 3 bases and J by 13 bases, and 18 bases separated the two germline ends. This CDR3 has 13 amino acids. Germline lookup yields CDR1 MGHRA and CDR2 YSYEKL. In nucleotides, the CDR3 is TGCGCCAGCAGCCAGGCAAGGACAGCCCGTCGCACCTTC. It is translated as CASSQARTARRTF.

The CDR3 here is CASSQDRVRYEKLFF. For the CDR3, the DNA is TGTGCCAGCAGCCAAGACCGGGTACGCTATGAAAAACTGTTTTTT. The chain uses TRBV4-2 and TRBJ1-4, with D hard to call. Trimming shortened V by 0 bases and J by 6 bases, and 11 bases separated the two germline ends. Germline-derived CDR1 and CDR2 are LGHNA and YNFKEQ. The CDR3 runs to 15 residues.

This sequence joins TRBV24-1 and TRBJ2-3; the match to TRBD2 covers 13 bases. Germline values: CDR1 KGHDR, CDR2 SFDVKD. The CDR3 spans 18 residues. J was trimmed by 4 bases and V by 4 bases; bases with no gene match: 10. The CDR3 protein is CATSDIGTSGTVADTQYF. The CDR3, as DNA: TGTGCCACCAGTGACATCGGGACTAGCGGGACAGTCGCAGATACGCAGTATTTT.

This chain joins TRBV7-2 and TRBJ1-1; 9 nucleotides align to TRBD1. V lost 2 bases, J lost 4 bases, and 11 bases stayed unmatched. Germline loops: CDR1 SGHTA, CDR2 FQGNSA. The length of the CDR3 is 17 residues. CDR3 residues: CASSLIWGQGIGTEAFF. The CDR3 region has the DNA TGTGCCAGCAGCTTAATTTGGGGACAGGGAATAGGCACTGAAGCTTTCTTT. The full variable domain, with the rest looked up from reference TRBV7-2 and TRBJ1-1, is GAGVSQSPSNKVTEKGKDVELRCDPISGHTALYWYRQSLGQGLEFLIYFQGNSAPDKSGLPSDRFSAERTGGSVSTLTIQRTQQEDSAVYLCASSLIWGQGIGTEAFFGQGTRLTVV.

The rearrangement uses TRBV7-9 and TRBJ2-1; 15 nucleotides match TRBD2. The CDR3 is 14 residues long. The V and J ends lost 5 bases and 8 bases, in that order; junction bases with no gene match: 1. The V gene's germline CDR1 is SEHNR and CDR2 FQNEAQ (reference sequence). Here the CDR3 reads CASSRTSGRDEQFF. The CDR3, as DNA: TGTGCCAGCAGCCGGACTAGCGGGAGGGATGAGCAGTTCTTC.

The rearrangement links TRBV10-3 to TRBJ1-2, with 11 nucleotides matching TRBD1. The germline gives CDR1 ENHRY, CDR2 SYGVKD. The CDR3 extends over 14 amino acids. Trimming removed 4 bases from V and 3 bases from J; junction bases left unmatched: 1. CDR3 nucleotides: TGTGCCATCAGTGGGGGACAGGGGGACTATGGCTACACCTTC. As protein: CAISGGQGDYGYTF.

In the case of this clone: The junction does not match germline at one end; this may be a read error. The chain carries TRBV7-7 and TRBJ2-3; TRBD2 aligns across 8 bases. The CDR3 is 16 amino acids. Germline loops: CDR1 SSHAT, CDR2 FNYEAQ (reference sequence). The CDR3 loop reads CASSLGASGREDTQYF. The CDR3 coding sequence is TGTGCTAGCAGCTTAGGGGCTAGCGGGCGTGAGGATACGCAGTATTTT.

The V and J genes are TRBV7-2 and TRBJ2-3; D perhaps matches TRBD1 (5 bases). The V end was cut by 3 bases, the J end by 4 bases, with 11 bases between. CDR3 length: 14 amino acids. CDR1 is SGHTA and CDR2 is FQGNSA in the germline V gene. The CDR3 protein is CASSFAGPADTQYF. In DNA form, the CDR3 reads TGTGCCAGCAGCTTTGCAGGGCCAGCAGATACGCAGTATTTT.

The rearrangement joins TRBV6-1 to TRBJ1-6; D remains unclear. The CDR3 is 16 amino acids. V gave up 0 bases and J gave up 10 bases, with 16 bases separating them. In germline, CDR1 is MNHNS, CDR2 SASEGT. This chain's CDR3 is CASSEARGFRNSPLHF. The CDR3 bases are TGTGCCAGCAGTGAAGCGCGGGGATTTCGGAACTCACCCCTCCACTTT.

This clone appeared a few times. This sequence joins TRBV19 and TRBJ1-1; 9 nucleotides line up with TRBD1. Per germline, CDR1 LNHDA and CDR2 SQIVND (reference sequence). V trimming: 7 bases; J trimming: 1 base; junction bases outside the gene matches: 13. The CDR3 sequence is 17 residues long. The CDR3 loop reads CASTGGAGQGSNTEAFF. CDR3 DNA sequence: TGTGCCAGTACCGGAGGGGCCGGACAGGGGTCGAACACTGAAGCTTTCTTT.

V usage is TRBV10-3 and J usage is TRBJ2-5; a possible D gene is TRBD1 (6 bases). This CDR3 has 16 residues. Germline lookup yields CDR1 ENHRY and CDR2 SYGVKD. The germline V and J ends were trimmed by 2 bases and 4 bases, with 17 bases remaining between them. CDR3 DNA: TGTGCCATCAGTGAGACGAATCCAGGGGCGGGAGAGACCCAGTACTTC. Encoded protein: CAISETNPGAGETQYF.

CDR3 amino acids: CASSPVGTVSYEQYF. The DNA for the CDR3 is TGTGCCAGCAGCCCGGTTGGGACAGTCTCCTACGAGCAGTACTTC. This chain links TRBV9 with TRBJ2-7; 7 bases map to TRBD1. The length of the CDR3 is 15 residues. The V gene end was trimmed by 4 bases and the J gene end by 0 bases; junction bases not matched to a gene: 7. CDR1 and CDR2 (germline): SGDLS, YYNGEE.

The rearrangement joins TRBV7-2 to TRBJ2-3, with TRBD2 matching over 13 bases. The CDR3 is made up of 19 amino acids. J lost 2 bases, V lost 1 base, and 9 bases had no gene match. CDR1 and CDR2 (germline): SGHTA, FQGNSA. The CDR3 DNA reads as TGTGCCAGCAGCTTAGAAAGGACTAGCGGGGGCTTTACCACAGATACGCAGTATTTT. This gives the protein CASSLERTSGGFTTDTQYF. The complete variable domain, with remaining parts taken from reference TRBV7-2 and TRBJ2-3, reads GAGVSQSPSNKVTEKGKDVELRCDPISGHTALYWYRQSLGQGLEFLIYFQGNSAPDKSGLPSDRFSAERTGGSVSTLTIQRTQQEDSAVYLCASSLERTSGGFTTDTQYFGPGTRLTVL.

The rearrangement links TRBV11-2 to TRBJ2-7; D is uncertain. Germline V gene data show CDR1 as SGHAT and CDR2 as FQNNGV. Trimming took off 5 bases at V and 4 bases at J, with 9 bases between the two ends. The CDR3 contains 12 residues. The DNA for the CDR3 is TGTGCCAGCAGCCCCGGGTTTTACGAGCAGTACTTC. Its translation is CASSPGFYEQYF.

To note about this clone: This CDR3 is also generated by other DNA sequences in the sample. This chain links TRBV4-1 with TRBJ1-5; no clear D. Trimming took off 0 bases at V and 5 bases at J, with 5 bases between the two ends. The CDR3 spans 13 residues. Germline V CDR1 and CDR2: MGHRA, YSYEKL. The CDR3 DNA is TGCGCCAGCAGCCAAGAGAGGGATCAGCCCCAGCATTTT. It translates to CASSQERDQPQHF.

V usage is TRBV4-3 and J usage is TRBJ2-3; D is possibly TRBD2 (5 bases). Germline-derived CDR1 and CDR2 are LGHNA and YSLEER. The length of the CDR3 is 16 residues. Trimming stripped 4 bases from V and 1 base from J, with 15 bases between. The CDR3 is CASSPEGRFGTDTQYF. Written as DNA, the CDR3 is TGCGCCAGCAGCCCCGAGGGTAGGTTCGGCACAGATACGCAGTATTTT.

This chain connects TRBV30 to TRBJ2-1; 12 bases match TRBD1. Germline V gives CDR1 GTSNPN, CDR2 SVGIG (reference sequence). With V trimmed by 3 bases and J by 10 bases, 4 bases remained unmatched. This CDR3 has 13 residues. CDR3 nucleotides: TGTGCCTGGAGCGGGACAGGGGGCGAAGAGCAGTTCTTC. It is translated as CAWSGTGGEEQFF.

The chain combines TRBV5-1 with TRBJ2-5; possibly TRBD2 for D (6 bases). This CDR3 spans 14 amino acids. Germline CDR1 SGHRS, CDR2 YFSETQ. Trimming took 4 bases from V and 4 from J, leaving 14 bases between them. CDR3 DNA: TGCGCCAGCAGCCCCGATGCGGGAAGAGAGACCCAGTACTTC. Protein product: CASSPDAGRETQYF. The full variable domain, in which reference TRBV5-1 and TRBJ2-5 provide the parts outside the CDR3, is KAGVTQTPRYLIKTRGQQVTLSCSPISGHRSVSWYQQTPGQGLQFLFEYFSETQRNKGNFPGRFSGRQFSNSRSEMNVSTLELGDSALYLCASSPDAGRETQYFGPGTRLLVL.

The chain links TRBV9 to TRBJ2-4; perhaps TRBD1 as D (7 bases). Trimming shortened V by 0 bases and J by 8 bases, and 15 bases separated the two germline ends. The CDR3 is 15 residues long. Germline V gene data show CDR1 as SGDLS and CDR2 as YYNGEE. CDR3 DNA sequence: TGTGCCAGCAGCGTAGATTGGACAGGCGGGGACATTCAGTACTTC. The encoded protein is CASSVDWTGGDIQYF.

This clone occurred once. The chain joins TRBV5-4 to TRBJ2-7; TRBD2 matches at 13 bases. The germline gives CDR1 SGHNT, CDR2 YYREEE (reference sequence). The CDR3 runs to 16 residues. V lost 4 bases, J lost 6 bases, and 10 bases stayed unmatched. The CDR3 region has the DNA TGTGCCAGCAGCCCGGATACTAGCGGGAGGGCCGGCGAGCAGTACTTC. Encoded protein: CASSPDTSGRAGEQYF.

The V call is TRBV7-2, the J call TRBJ2-1; no clear D gene. The CDR3 consists of 13 residues. CDR1 and CDR2 from the germline V gene are SGHTA and FQGNSA. The V and J ends lost 5 bases and 4 bases respectively, with 9 bases between them. The CDR3 DNA sequence: TGTGCCAGCAGCAACGACACATACAATGAGCAGTTCTTC. Encoded protein: CASSNDTYNEQFF.

J is TRBJ1-1 and V is TRBV15; perhaps TRBD1 as D (5 bases). Looked up from germline, CDR1 is LNHNV and CDR2 is YYDKDF (reference sequence). Trimming removed 8 bases from V and 4 bases from J, with 14 bases in between. This CDR3 has 13 residues. The DNA for the CDR3 is TGTGCCACCCGGGGAGTGGGGCGCACTGAAGCTTTCTTT. As protein: CATRGVGRTEAFF.

CDR3 protein: CASSLDVGGTEAFF. The CDR3 DNA is TGCGCCAGCAGCTTAGATGTCGGCGGCACTGAAGCTTTCTTT. This chain joins TRBV5-1 and TRBJ1-1, with D unresolved. The length of the CDR3 is 14 residues. Trimming removed 2 bases from V and 4 bases from J, with 12 bases in between. Germline CDR1 reads SGHRS; CDR2 reads YFSETQ.

This clone was observed a handful of times. This chain uses TRBV3-1 (or the pseudogene TRBV3-2) with TRBJ2-7; D may match TRBD1 or TRBD2 (6 bases each). Germline loops: CDR1 LGHDT, CDR2 YNNKEL (reference sequence). The CDR3 loop spans 15 amino acids. V lost 0 bases and J lost 5, with 14 bases in between. CDR3 sequence reads: CASSQDRGTFHEQYF. CDR3 nucleotides: TGTGCCAGCAGCCAAGATCGCGGGACATTTCACGAGCAGTACTTC.

Only a few counts were recorded for this clone. This chain connects TRBV6-5 to TRBJ2-7; 7 bases fit TRBD2. The germline gives CDR1 MNHEY, CDR2 SVGAGI. V lost 2 bases, J lost 0 bases, and 7 bases stayed unmatched. The CDR3 has 16 residues. CDR3 coding DNA: TGTGCCAGCAGTTACAGAGGACTAGGATCCTCCTACGAGCAGTACTTC. Translating it yields CASSYRGLGSSYEQYF.